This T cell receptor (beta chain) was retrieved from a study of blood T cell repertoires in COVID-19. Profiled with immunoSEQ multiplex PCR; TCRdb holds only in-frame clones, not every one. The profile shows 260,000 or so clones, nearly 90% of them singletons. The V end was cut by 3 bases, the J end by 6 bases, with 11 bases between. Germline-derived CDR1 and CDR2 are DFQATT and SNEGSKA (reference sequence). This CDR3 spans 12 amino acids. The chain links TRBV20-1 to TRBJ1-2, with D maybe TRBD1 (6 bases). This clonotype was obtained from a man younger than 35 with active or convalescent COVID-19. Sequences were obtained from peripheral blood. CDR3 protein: CSASGQRDGYTF. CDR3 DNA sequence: TGCAGTGCTAGTGGACAGCGTGATGGCTACACCTTC.